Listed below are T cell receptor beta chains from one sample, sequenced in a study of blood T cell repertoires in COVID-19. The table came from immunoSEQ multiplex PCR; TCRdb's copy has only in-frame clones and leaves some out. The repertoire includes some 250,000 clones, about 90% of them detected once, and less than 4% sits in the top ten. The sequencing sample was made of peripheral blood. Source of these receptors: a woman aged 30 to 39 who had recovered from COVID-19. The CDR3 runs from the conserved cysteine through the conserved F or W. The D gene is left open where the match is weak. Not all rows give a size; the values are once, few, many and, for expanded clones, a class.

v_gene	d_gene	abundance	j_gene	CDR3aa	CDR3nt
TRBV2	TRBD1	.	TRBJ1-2	CASSPRTGPNYGYTF	TGTGCCAGCAGTCCAAGGACAGGGCCTAACTATGGCTACACCTTC
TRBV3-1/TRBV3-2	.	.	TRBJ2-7	CASSHLDYSYEQYF	TGTGCCAGCAGCCACCTGGACTACTCCTACGAGCAGTACTTC
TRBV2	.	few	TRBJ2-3	CASSSTGSTDTQYF	TGTGCCAGCAGTAGCACAGGGAGCACAGATACGCAGTATTTT
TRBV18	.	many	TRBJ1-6	CASSRSTGQSSYNSPLHF	TGTGCCAGCTCACGTAGCACGGGACAAAGCTCCTATAATTCACCCCTCCACTTT
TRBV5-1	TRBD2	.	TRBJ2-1	CASSLGGGANEQFF	TGCGCCAGCAGCTTGGGCGGGGGGGCCAATGAGCAGTTCTTC
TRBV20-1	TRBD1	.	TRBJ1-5	CSATDRAMGQPQHF	TGCAGTGCTACTGACAGGGCGATGGGTCAGCCCCAGCATTTT
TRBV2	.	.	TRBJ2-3	CASSEALATGTDTQYF	TGTGCCAGCAGTGAAGCCTTAGCGACCGGCACAGATACGCAGTATTTT
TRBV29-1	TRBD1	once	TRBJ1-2	CSVWMGQSTGGYTF	TGCAGCGTTTGGATGGGACAGTCAACTGGTGGCTACACCTTC
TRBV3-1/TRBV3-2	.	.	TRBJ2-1	CASSPSRAGNNEQFF	TGTGCCAGCAGCCCCTCTCGGGCGGGCAACAATGAGCAGTTCTTC
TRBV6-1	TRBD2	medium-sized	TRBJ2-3	CASSEPAGASTDTQYF	TGTGCCAGCAGTGAACCAGCGGGGGCTAGCACAGATACGCAGTATTTT
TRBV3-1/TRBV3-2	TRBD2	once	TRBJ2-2	CASSQEALAGAANTGELFF	TGTGCCAGCAGCCAAGAAGCACTAGCGGGGGCCGCGAACACCGGGGAGCTGTTTTTT
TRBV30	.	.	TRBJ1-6	CAWSVSVWGTRYSPLHF	TGTGCCTGGAGTGTATCGGTCTGGGGGACAAGATATTCACCCCTCCACTTT
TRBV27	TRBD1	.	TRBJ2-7	CASSPTQGGTYEQYF	TGTGCCAGCAGTCCCACACAGGGGGGTACTTACGAGCAGTACTTC
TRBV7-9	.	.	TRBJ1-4	CASSRYSATNEKLFF	TGTGCCAGCAGCCGGTATAGCGCAACTAATGAAAAACTGTTTTTT
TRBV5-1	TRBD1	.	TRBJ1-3	CASSGWGQGGSGNTIYF	TGCGCCAGCAGCGGCTGGGGACAGGGGGGCTCTGGAAACACCATATATTTT
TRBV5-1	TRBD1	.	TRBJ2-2	CASSSGPGTGNTGELFF	TGCGCCAGCAGCTCCGGACCGGGGACAGGGAACACCGGGGAGCTGTTTTTT
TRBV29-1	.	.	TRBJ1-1	CSVARAGNTEAFF	TGCAGCGTTGCGAGGGCGGGGAACACTGAAGCTTTCTTT
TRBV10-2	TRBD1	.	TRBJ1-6	CASRTGDSPLHF	TGCGCCAGCCGGACAGGGGATTCACCCCTCCACTTT
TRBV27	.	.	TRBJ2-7	CASSLSARGFSSYEQYF	TGTGCCAGCAGTTTGAGTGCCAGGGGCTTTAGCTCCTACGAGCAGTACTTC
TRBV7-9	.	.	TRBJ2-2	CATPTDSYTGELFF	TGTGCCACCCCCACGGACAGCTACACCGGGGAGCTGTTTTTT
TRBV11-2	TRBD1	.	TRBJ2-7	CASSPSATGTVIYEQYF	TGTGCCAGCAGCCCGAGCGCCACCGGGACAGTGATCTACGAGCAGTACTTC
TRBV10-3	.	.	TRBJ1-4	CAISESRGGEHEKLFF	TGTGCCATCAGTGAGTCGAGGGGAGGGGAGCATGAAAAACTGTTTTTT
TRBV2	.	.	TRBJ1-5	CASSEGQGAPQHF	TGTGCCAGCAGTGAAGGCCAAGGGGCGCCCCAGCATTTT
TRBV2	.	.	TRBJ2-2	CASSQAPGELFF	TGTGCCAGCAGCCAAGCACCCGGGGAGCTGTTTTTT
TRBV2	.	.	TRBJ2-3	CAREPGGTDTQYF	TGTGCTAGGGAGCCTGGGGGCACAGATACGCAGTATTTT
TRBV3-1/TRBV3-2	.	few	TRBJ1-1	CASSADTANTEAFF	TGTGCCAGCAGCGCCGACACCGCGAACACTGAAGCTTTCTTT
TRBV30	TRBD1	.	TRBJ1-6	CAWRQGTDYSPLHF	TGTGCCTGGAGACAAGGGACAGATTATTCACCCCTCCACTTT
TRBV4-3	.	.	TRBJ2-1	CASSQDRTVRLFF	TGCGCCAGCAGCCAAGATAGGACTGTCCGCCTGTTCTTC
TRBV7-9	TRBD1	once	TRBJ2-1	CASSFLGQDSYEQFF	TGTGCCAGCAGCTTTTTGGGACAGGATTCCTATGAGCAGTTCTTC
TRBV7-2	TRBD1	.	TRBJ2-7	CASSLALPGTGESYEQYF	TGTGCCAGCAGCTTAGCTCTACCCGGGACAGGGGAATCCTACGAGCAGTACTTC
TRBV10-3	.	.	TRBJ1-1	CAISESRGTGAFF	TGTGCCATCAGTGAGTCGCGGGGAACGGGGGCTTTCTTT
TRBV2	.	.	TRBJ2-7	CASRSDITYEQYF	TGTGCCAGCAGATCGGACATCACCTACGAGCAGTACTTC
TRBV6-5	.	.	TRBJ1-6	CASSYQTDRSPLHF	TGTGCCAGCAGTTACCAAACGGACAGATCACCCCTCCACTTT
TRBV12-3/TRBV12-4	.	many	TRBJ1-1	CASSLGENTEAFF	TGTGCCAGCAGTTTAGGAGAGAACACTGAAGCTTTCTTT